This T cell receptor (beta chain) was captured in a study of T cell responses to AZD1222 COVID-19 vaccine. Study-wide points: It was only a handful of AZD1222 recipients who were seropositive at baseline. Vaccine-associated CD4 TCRs spanned spike, dominant at 160-218 and 743-854. Nearly half of the spike-specific TCRs reportedly recognize variant regions that carry no mutations.

Germline CDR1 reads MNHEY; CDR2 reads SVGEGT. The CDR3 spans 14 residues. The V gene lost 5 bases and the J gene lost 4 bases, with 12 bases spanning the gap. Using immunoSEQ multiplex PCR, the repertoire was profiled, and TCRdb retains in-frame clones only, with some absent. The sample records about 72,000 clones, approximately 90% being singletons. In its sample, this clone was seen a few times. Antigen specificity is unknown. Both about-4-week and about-12-week second-dose recipients were combined. The chain couples TRBV6-2 or TRBV6-3 to TRBJ1-5; tentative D call: TRBD1 (6 bases). This sample comprised peripheral blood, obtained 28 days after the second AZD1222 dose. This clonotype was sampled from an adult who received the AZD1222 COVID-19 vaccine. The CDR3 coding sequence is TGTGCCAGCAGTCGGACAGTAGATAATCAGCCCCAGCATTTT. Translation: CASSRTVDNQPQHF.